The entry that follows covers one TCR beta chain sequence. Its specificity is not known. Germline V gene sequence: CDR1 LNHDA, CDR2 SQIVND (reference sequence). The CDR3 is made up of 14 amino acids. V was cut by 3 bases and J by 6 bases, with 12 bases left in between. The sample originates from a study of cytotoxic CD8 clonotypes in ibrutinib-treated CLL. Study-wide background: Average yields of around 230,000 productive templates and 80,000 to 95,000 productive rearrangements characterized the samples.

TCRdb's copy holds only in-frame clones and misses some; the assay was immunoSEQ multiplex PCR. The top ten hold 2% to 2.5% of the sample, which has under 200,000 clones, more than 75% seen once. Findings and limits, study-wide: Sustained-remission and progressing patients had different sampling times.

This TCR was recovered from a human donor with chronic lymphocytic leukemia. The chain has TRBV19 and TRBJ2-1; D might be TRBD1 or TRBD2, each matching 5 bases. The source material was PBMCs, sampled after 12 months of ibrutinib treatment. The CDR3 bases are TGTGCCAGTAGTATTGGGGGACCATCCAATGAGCAGTTCTTC. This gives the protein CASSIGGPSNEQFF.